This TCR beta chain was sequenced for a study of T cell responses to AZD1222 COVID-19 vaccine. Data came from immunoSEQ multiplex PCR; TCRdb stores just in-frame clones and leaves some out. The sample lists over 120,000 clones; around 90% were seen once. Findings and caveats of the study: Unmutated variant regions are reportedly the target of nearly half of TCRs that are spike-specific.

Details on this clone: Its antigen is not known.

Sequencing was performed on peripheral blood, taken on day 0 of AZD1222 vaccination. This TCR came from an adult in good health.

CDR3 sequence: CASSLRTENYEQYF. The DNA for the CDR3 is TGTGCCAGCAGCCTTAGGACAGAGAACTACGAGCAGTACTTC. This sequence joins TRBV3-1 (or the pseudogene TRBV3-2) and TRBJ2-7, with D maybe TRBD1 (6 bases). The CDR3 spans 14 residues. V gave up 4 bases and J gave up 3 bases, with 13 bases separating them. The V gene's germline CDR1 is LGHDT and CDR2 YNNKEL (reference sequence).